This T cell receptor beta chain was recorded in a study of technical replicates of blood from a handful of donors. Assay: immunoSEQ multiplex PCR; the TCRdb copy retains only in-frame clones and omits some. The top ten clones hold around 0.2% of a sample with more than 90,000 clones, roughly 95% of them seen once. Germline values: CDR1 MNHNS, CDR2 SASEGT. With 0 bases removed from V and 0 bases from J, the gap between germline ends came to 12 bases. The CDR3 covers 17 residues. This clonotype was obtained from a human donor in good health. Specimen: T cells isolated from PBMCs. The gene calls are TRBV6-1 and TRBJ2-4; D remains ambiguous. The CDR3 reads CASSEALLPIAKNIQYF. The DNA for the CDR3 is TGTGCCAGCAGTGAAGCGCTCCTCCCTATAGCCAAAAACATTCAGTACTTC.